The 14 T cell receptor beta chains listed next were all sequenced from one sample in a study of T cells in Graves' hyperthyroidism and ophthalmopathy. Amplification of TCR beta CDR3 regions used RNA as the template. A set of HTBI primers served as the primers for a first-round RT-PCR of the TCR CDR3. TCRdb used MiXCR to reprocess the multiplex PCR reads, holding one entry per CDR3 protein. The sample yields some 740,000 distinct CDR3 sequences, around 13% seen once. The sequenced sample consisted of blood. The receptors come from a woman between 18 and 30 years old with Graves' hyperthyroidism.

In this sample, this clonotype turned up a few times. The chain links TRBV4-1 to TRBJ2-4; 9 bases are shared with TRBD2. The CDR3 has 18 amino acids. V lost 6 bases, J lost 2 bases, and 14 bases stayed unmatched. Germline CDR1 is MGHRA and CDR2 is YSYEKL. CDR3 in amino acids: CASRRVTAGGDPKNIQYF. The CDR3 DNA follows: TGCGCCAGCAGACGGGTGACAGCGGGAGGTGACCCCAAAAACATTCAGTACTTC.

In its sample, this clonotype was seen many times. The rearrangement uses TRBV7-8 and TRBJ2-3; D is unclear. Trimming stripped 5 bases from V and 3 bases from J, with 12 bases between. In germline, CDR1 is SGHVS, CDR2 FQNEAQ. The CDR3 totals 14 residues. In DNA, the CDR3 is TGTGCCAGCAGCCGTTCACCCGAGACAGATACGCAGTATTTT. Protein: CASSRSPETDTQYF.

CDR3 sequence: CASSPGGGRPQETQYF. CDR3 sequence (DNA): TGTGCCAGCAGCCCGGGGGGGGGAAGGCCCCAAGAGACCCAGTACTTC. This chain joins TRBV7-6 and TRBJ2-5; TRBD2 agrees at 8 bases. The CDR3 is 16 amino acids. The germline V gene has CDR1 SGHVS and CDR2 FNYEAQ. V dropped 5 bases and J dropped 1; count of bases not matched to a gene: 9.

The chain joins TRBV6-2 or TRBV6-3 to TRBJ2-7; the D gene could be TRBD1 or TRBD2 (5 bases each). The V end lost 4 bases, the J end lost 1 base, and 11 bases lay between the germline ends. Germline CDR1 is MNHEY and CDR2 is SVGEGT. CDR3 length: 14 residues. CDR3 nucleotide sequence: TGTGCCAGCAGTTCCCATGAGGGGTCCTACGAGCAGTACTTC. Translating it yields CASSSHEGSYEQYF.

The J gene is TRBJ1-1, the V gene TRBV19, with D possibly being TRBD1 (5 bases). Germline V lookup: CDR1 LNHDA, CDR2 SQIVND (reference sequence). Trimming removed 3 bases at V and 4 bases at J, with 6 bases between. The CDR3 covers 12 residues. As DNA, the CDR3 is TGTGCCAGTAGTATGGGGGGCACTGAAGCTTTCTTT. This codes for CASSMGGTEAFF.

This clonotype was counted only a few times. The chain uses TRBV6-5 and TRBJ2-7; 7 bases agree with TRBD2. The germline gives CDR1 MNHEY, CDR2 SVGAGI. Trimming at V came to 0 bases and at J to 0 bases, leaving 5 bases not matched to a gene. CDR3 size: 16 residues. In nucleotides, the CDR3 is TGTGCCAGCAGTTACTCCGGCGGGAGTTACTCCTACGAGCAGTACTTC. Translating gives CASSYSGGSYSYEQYF.

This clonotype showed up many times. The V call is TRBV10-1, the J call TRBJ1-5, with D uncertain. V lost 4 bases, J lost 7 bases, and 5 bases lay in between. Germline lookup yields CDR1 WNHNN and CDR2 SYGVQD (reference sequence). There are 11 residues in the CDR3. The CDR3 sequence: CASSGAQPQHF. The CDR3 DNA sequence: TGCGCCAGCAGTGGGGCCCAGCCCCAGCATTTT.

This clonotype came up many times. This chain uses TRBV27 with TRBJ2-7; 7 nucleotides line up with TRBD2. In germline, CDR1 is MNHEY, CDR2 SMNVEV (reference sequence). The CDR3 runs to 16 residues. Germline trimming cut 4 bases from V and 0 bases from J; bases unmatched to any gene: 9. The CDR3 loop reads CASSWGGWQNSYEQYF. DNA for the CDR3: TGTGCCAGCAGTTGGGGGGGGTGGCAGAACTCCTACGAGCAGTACTTC.

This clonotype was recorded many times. The CDR3 DNA is TGTGCCTGGAAGGCGGCGGGAGGGTTCGACAATGAGCAGTTCTTC. This sequence encodes CAWKAAGGFDNEQFF. The chain combines TRBV30 with TRBJ2-1, with 9 bases fitting TRBD2. The CDR3 runs to 15 residues. Trimming cost V 4 bases and J 5 bases; bases outside gene matches: 9. The germline CDR1 and CDR2 sequences are GTSNPN and SVGIG (reference sequence).

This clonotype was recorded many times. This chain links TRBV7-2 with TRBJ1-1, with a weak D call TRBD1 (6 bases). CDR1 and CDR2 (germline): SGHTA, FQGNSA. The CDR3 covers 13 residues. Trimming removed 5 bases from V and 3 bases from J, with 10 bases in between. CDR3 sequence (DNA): TGTGCCAGCAGCCCGGACAGCTACACTGAAGCTTTCTTT. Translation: CASSPDSYTEAFF.

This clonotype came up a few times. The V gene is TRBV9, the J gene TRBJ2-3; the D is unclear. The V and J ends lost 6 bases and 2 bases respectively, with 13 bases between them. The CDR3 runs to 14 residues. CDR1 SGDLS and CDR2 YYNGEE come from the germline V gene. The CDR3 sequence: CASNPVAPTDTQYF. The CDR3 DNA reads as TGTGCCAGCAACCCTGTAGCCCCCACAGATACGCAGTATTTT.

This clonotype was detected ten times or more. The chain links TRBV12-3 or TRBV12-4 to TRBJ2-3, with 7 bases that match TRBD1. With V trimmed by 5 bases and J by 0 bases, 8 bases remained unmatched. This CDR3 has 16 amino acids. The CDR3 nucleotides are TGTGCCAGCAGTCCAGAGGGGACAGCAAGCACAGATACGCAGTATTTT. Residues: CASSPEGTASTDTQYF.

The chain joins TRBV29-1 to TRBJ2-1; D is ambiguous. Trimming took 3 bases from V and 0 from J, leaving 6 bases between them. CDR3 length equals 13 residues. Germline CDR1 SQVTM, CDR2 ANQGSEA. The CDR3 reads CSVEWGSYNEQFF. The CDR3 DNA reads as TGCAGCGTTGAGTGGGGCTCCTACAATGAGCAGTTCTTC.

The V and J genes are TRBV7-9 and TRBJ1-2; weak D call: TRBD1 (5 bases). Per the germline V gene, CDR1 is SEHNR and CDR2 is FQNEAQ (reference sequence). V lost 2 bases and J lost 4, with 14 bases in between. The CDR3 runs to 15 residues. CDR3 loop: CASSLHPGVSYGYTF. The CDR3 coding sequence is TGTGCCAGCAGCTTACACCCGGGGGTGAGCTATGGCTACACCTTC.